These T cell receptor beta chains were read from a single sample in a study of T cells after yellow fever vaccination. TCRdb passed the 5' RACE reads through MiXCR, listing each CDR3 protein once. The sample has 250,000 or so distinct CDR3 sequences, approximately 3.6% seen once. Sample: PBMCs, taken 15 days after the yellow fever booster vaccination. Receptors were obtained from a man between 18 and 29 years old who received the YFV17D yellow fever vaccine. The CDR3 runs from the conserved cysteine through the conserved F or W. The D gene is left open where the match is weak. Size is stated for part of the rows, as once, few or many counts, or as a class when the clone is expanded.

V	J	D	size	length	DNA	CDR3
TRBV25-1	TRBJ1-1	.	.	13	TGTGCCAGCTGTGGACAGCCAGACACTGAAGCTTTCTTT	CASCGQPDTEAFF
TRBV7-2	TRBJ1-2	TRBD1	many	15	TGTGCCAGCAGCAACCCCGGACAGGGAGACTATGGCTACACCTTC	CASSNPGQGDYGYTF
TRBV11-1	TRBJ2-1	.	many	13	TGTGCCAGCAGCCGTGACAGGCACAATGAGCAGTTCTTC	CASSRDRHNEQFF
TRBV4-1	TRBJ2-5	TRBD1	many	15	TGCGCCAGCAGCCCGGGGACAGGGGAAAAGGAGACCCAGTACTTC	CASSPGTGEKETQYF
TRBV7-2	TRBJ1-2	.	many	16	TGTGCCAGCAGCTTTCTCGCGACCCGTGCAGACAAGGGCTACACCTTC	CASSFLATRADKGYTF
TRBV9	TRBJ1-6	.	.	19	TGTGCCAGCAGCGTAGGGGGTAGTCTACCGAGCTCCTATAATTCACCCCTCCACTTT	CASSVGGSLPSSYNSPLHF
TRBV7-2	TRBJ2-7	.	many	14	TGTGCCAGCAGCTTAGTTGGGGGGCGCTACGAGCAGTACTTC	CASSLVGGRYEQYF
TRBV7-2	TRBJ2-7	TRBD1	many	12	TGTGCCAGCAGCCGTTCAGGGGGCGACCAGTACTTC	CASSRSGGDQYF
TRBV6-5	TRBJ1-3	TRBD1	many	15	TGTGCCAGCAGTTACTCGGGACAGGGAGTAAACACCATATATTTT	CASSYSGQGVNTIYF
TRBV11-2	TRBJ1-1	.	many	13	TGTGCCAGCAGCCTTCCAGGGAGAGTCCAAGCTTTCTTT	CASSLPGRVQAFF
TRBV20-1	TRBJ1-2	.	many	13	TGCAGTGCTAGAGCAGGGGAGCGTCCTGGCTACACCTTC	CSARAGERPGYTF
TRBV10-2	TRBJ2-7	.	many	18	TGCGCCAGCAGTGAAATGGGGGTCGCGGCGCCAAGGGACTACGAGCAGTACTTC	CASSEMGVAAPRDYEQYF
TRBV11-2	TRBJ2-2	TRBD1	many	17	TGTGCCAGTCGGGGCAAACGACAGGGGGCGAGCACCGGGGAGCTGTTTTTT	CASRGKRQGASTGELFF
TRBV6-5	TRBJ2-6	TRBD1	many	18	TGTGCCAGCAGTTACCGGGACAGGGTCCTCTCTGGGGCCAACGTCCTGACTTTC	CASSYRDRVLSGANVLTF
TRBV6-5	TRBJ2-3	TRBD2	many	14	TGTGCCAGCAGCGTAGCGGGGGGGCAGGATACGCAGTATTTT	CASSVAGGQDTQYF
TRBV7-7	TRBJ2-1	.	many	14	TGTGCTAGCAGCCCCGGGAGGACAGGTCATGAGCAGTTCTTC	CASSPGRTGHEQFF
TRBV5-8	TRBJ1-5	.	.	16	TGTGCCAGCAGCTTGGTTGGCCGGGGGAAGAATCAGCCCCAGCATTTT	CASSLVGRGKNQPQHF